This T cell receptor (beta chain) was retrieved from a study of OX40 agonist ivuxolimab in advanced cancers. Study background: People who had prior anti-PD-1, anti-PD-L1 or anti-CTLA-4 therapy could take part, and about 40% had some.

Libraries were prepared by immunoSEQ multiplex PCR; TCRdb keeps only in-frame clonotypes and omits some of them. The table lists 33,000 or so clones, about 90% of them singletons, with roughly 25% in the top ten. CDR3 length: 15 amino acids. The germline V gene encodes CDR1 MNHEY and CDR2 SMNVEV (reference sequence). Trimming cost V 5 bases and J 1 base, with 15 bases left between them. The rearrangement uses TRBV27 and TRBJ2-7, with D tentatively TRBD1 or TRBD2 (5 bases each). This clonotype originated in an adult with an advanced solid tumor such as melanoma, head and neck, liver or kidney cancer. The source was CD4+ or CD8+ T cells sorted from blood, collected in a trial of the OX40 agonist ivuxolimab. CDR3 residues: CASSITGTISYEQYF. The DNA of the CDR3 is TGTGCCAGCAGTATTACCGGGACCATTTCCTACGAGCAGTACTTC.